The 17 T cell receptor beta chains presented below share a single source sample, sequenced in a study of cytomegalovirus exposure and HLA in healthy donors. A multiplex PCR was run with 60 Vbeta primers and 13 Jbeta primers. Only in-frame clones appear in the TCRdb table, and some are missing; sequencing was by immunoSEQ multiplex PCR. This table holds about 300,000 clones, around 86% found once. Input material: PBMCs. The source of these receptors is a man aged 35-49 years in good health and CMV-seropositive.

CDR3 sequence reads: CASSSGIQETQYF. The CDR3 bases are TGTGCCAGCAGCTCCGGGATTCAAGAGACCCAGTACTTC. The chain has TRBV7-8 and TRBJ2-5; a weak D match, TRBD2 (5 bases). The ends were cut back, 4 bases at V and 2 bases at J, with 8 bases in the middle. The CDR3 is 13 residues long. CDR1 is SGHVS, CDR2 FQNEAQ, per germline.

This chain links TRBV30 with TRBJ2-3, with 8 positions matching TRBD1. V was pared by 0 bases and J by 0 bases, with 14 bases of the junction left unmatched. The length of the CDR3 is 19 residues. Germline V CDR1 and CDR2: GTSNPN, SVGIG (reference sequence). CDR3 sequence (DNA): TGTGCCTGGAGTGTACCCACAGGGGGGAGAGGGGGAAGCACAGATACGCAGTATTTT. Translation: CAWSVPTGGRGGSTDTQYF.

The V and J genes are TRBV5-1 and TRBJ1-1, with a possible D match to TRBD1 (6 bases). Germline V gene lookup returns CDR1 SGHRS and CDR2 YFSETQ. Trimming removed 4 bases at V and 4 bases at J, with 17 bases between. CDR3 length equals 15 residues. DNA of the CDR3: TGCGCCAGCAGCGCCCAGGGGAACGTCGGCACTGAAGCTTTCTTT. Translating gives CASSAQGNVGTEAFF.

V usage is TRBV10-3 and J usage is TRBJ1-1, with D unclear. Trimming took off 3 bases at V and 2 bases at J, with 7 bases between the two ends. Per germline, CDR1 ENHRY and CDR2 SYGVKD. This CDR3 is 13 amino acids long. In DNA, the CDR3 is TGTGCCATCAGTGACAGGCTTAACACTGAAGCTTTCTTT. Its translation: CAISDRLNTEAFF.

About this clone: The junction departs from the called germline gene at one end, perhaps through a read error. Other DNA sequences in this specimen translate into the identical CDR3. The V gene is TRBV7-9, the J gene TRBJ2-1; TRBD2 matches at 9 bases. Germline assignment: CDR1 SEHNR and CDR2 FQNEAQ (reference sequence). The CDR3 covers 15 residues. CDR3 DNA: TGTGCCAGCAGCCTAGCGGGGAGCTCCTACAATGAGCAGTTCTTC. It is translated as CASSLAGSSYNEQFF.

The chain carries TRBV9 and TRBJ2-7, with 8 bases lining up with TRBD1. Germline CDR1 reads SGDLS; CDR2 reads YYNGEE. The ends lost 4 bases at V and 6 bases at J; junction bases unmatched: 12. The CDR3 sequence is 15 residues long. Written as DNA, the CDR3 is TGTGCCAGCAGCACCCAAACCGGGACAGGTAGCGAGCAGTACTTC. Translated, it gives CASSTQTGTGSEQYF. The whole variable domain, filled in from reference TRBV9 and TRBJ2-7, reads DSGVTQTPKHLITATGQRVTLRCSPRSGDLSVYWYQQSLDQGLQFLIQYYNGEERAKGNILERFSAQQFPDLHSELNLSSLELGDSALYFCASSTQTGTGSEQYFGPGTRLTVT.

V usage is TRBV14 and J usage is TRBJ2-3; a possible D gene is TRBD2 (5 bases). V lost 4 bases to trimming and J lost 10 bases, with 18 bases between them. Germline-derived CDR1 and CDR2 are SGHDN and FVKESK. The CDR3 sequence is 14 residues long. The CDR3 DNA sequence: TGTGCCAGCAGCCCAGCCCCCCGCGGAGGCGCGCAGTATTTT. This translates into CASSPAPRGGAQYF.

This chain links TRBV9 with TRBJ2-1, with 10 bases that match TRBD2. V gave up 3 bases and J gave up 0 bases; unmatched junction bases: 3. Per the germline V gene, CDR1 is SGDLS and CDR2 is YYNGEE. The CDR3 sequence is 16 residues long. The CDR3 sequence is CASSEGLASSYNEQFF. CDR3 nucleotide sequence: TGTGCCAGCAGCGAGGGACTAGCGAGCTCCTACAATGAGCAGTTCTTC.

Concerning this clone: Other nucleotide sequences in the sample specify the same CDR3. This sequence joins TRBV18 and TRBJ2-1; 8 positions match TRBD1. The CDR3 spans 15 residues. Germline CDR1 is KGHSH and CDR2 is LQKENI. V was pared by 3 bases and J by 0 bases, with 1 base of the junction left unmatched. This CDR3 is CASSPGQGSYNEQFF. The DNA of the CDR3 is TGTGCCAGCTCACCTGGACAGGGCTCCTACAATGAGCAGTTCTTC.

The chain is built from TRBV18 and TRBJ2-1; no firm D call. Deletions cut 6 bases from V and 5 bases from J, with 11 bases between. The CDR3 spans 13 residues. Germline CDR1 reads KGHSH; CDR2 reads LQKENI. CDR3 loop: CASSEAIDNEQFF. The CDR3 DNA sequence: TGTGCCAGCTCCGAAGCCATCGACAATGAGCAGTTCTTC. The full variable domain, with the rest looked up from reference TRBV18 and TRBJ2-1, is NAGVMQNPRHLVRRRGQEARLRCSPMKGHSHVYWYRQLPEEGLKFMVYLQKENIIDESGMPKERFSAEFPKEGPSILRIQQVVRGDSAAYFCASSEAIDNEQFFGPGTRLTVL.

CDR3 coding DNA: TGTGCCAGCAGCTTAGGTCGGACAACCTACGAGCAGTACTTC. This sequence encodes CASSLGRTTYEQYF. The chain employs TRBV11-2 and TRBJ2-7; possibly TRBD1 for D (5 bases). V was trimmed by 1 base and J by 2 bases, leaving 9 bases between them. CDR1 and CDR2 from the germline V gene are SGHAT and FQNNGV. The length of the CDR3 is 14 residues. Full variable domain (rest looked up from reference TRBV11-2 and TRBJ2-7): EAGVAQSPRYKIIEKRQSVAFWCNPISGHATLYWYQQILGQGPKLLIQFQNNGVVDDSQLPKDRFSAERLKGVDSTLKIQPAKLEDSAVYLCASSLGRTTYEQYFGPGTRLTVT.

This chain connects TRBV7-2 to TRBJ2-1; D call uncertain. V lost 5 bases to trimming and J lost 3 bases, with 11 bases between them. Germline V CDR1 and CDR2: SGHTA, FQGNSA. This CDR3 region has 14 residues. CDR3 protein: CASSASDGYNEQFF. Here the CDR3 DNA reads TGTGCCAGCAGCGCAAGCGACGGCTACAATGAGCAGTTCTTC.

The chain links TRBV5-1 to TRBJ2-3, with a weak D call TRBD2 (6 bases). The length of the CDR3 is 16 residues. Germline CDR1 and CDR2: SGHRS and YFSETQ. Trimming pared 2 bases from V and 0 bases from J, leaving 13 bases between. CDR3 DNA: TGCGCCAGCAGCTTCTTAGCGGAGACTAGCACAGATACGCAGTATTTT. Its protein is CASSFLAETSTDTQYF.

With regard to this clone: The germline gene is not matched at one end of the junction; a read error may be the cause. V is TRBV7-7 and J is TRBJ2-2; D might be TRBD1 (6 bases). CDR3 length equals 15 residues. CDR1 and CDR2 from the germline V gene are SSHAT and FNYEAQ (reference sequence). For the CDR3, the DNA is TGTGCTAGCAGCGACGACAGGACGAACACCGGGGAGCTGTTTTTT. Protein sequence: CASSDDRTNTGELFF.

This rearrangement joins TRBV15 to TRBJ2-7; 10 positions match TRBD2. Germline-derived CDR1 and CDR2 are LNHNV and YYDKDF (reference sequence). After removal of 2 bases from V and 2 bases from J, the junction contained 3 bases not matched to a gene. The CDR3 covers 15 residues. The CDR3 coding sequence is TGTGCCACCAGCAGATTAGCGGGAGGCCCCTACGAGCAGTACTTC. It is translated as CATSRLAGGPYEQYF. Based on the CDR3 plus reference TRBV15 and TRBJ2-7, the full variable domain is DAMVIQNPRYQVTQFGKPVTLSCSQTLNHNVMYWYQQKSSQAPKLLFHYYDKDFNNEADTPDNFQSRRPNTSFCFLDIRSPGLGDTAMYLCATSRLAGGPYEQYFGPGTRLTVT.

The chain links TRBV7-9 to TRBJ1-3; D perhaps matches TRBD1 (5 bases). CDR1 is SEHNR, CDR2 FQNEAQ, per germline (reference sequence). Trimming shortened V by 1 base and J by 2 bases, and 9 bases separated the two germline ends. CDR3 size: 15 residues. The CDR3, as DNA: TGTGCCAGCAGCTTAGGGCAGGGTACTGGAAACACCATATATTTT. It is translated as CASSLGQGTGNTIYF.

This rearrangement joins TRBV4-3 to TRBJ1-2; 9 bases are shared with TRBD1. The CDR3 length is 17 residues. Germline V lookup: CDR1 LGHNA, CDR2 YSLEER. With V trimmed by 0 bases and J by 4 bases, 9 bases remained unmatched. CDR3 amino acids: CASSQDRGQGGSYGYTF. The CDR3 bases are TGCGCCAGCAGCCAAGATAGGGGACAGGGCGGGTCCTATGGCTACACCTTC.